One sample yielded the 23 T cell receptor beta chains listed below, sequenced in a study of blood T cell repertoires in COVID-19 (dated by TCRdb to 2018 to 2021). Library generation was performed with the immunoSEQ multiplex PCR assay. What TCRdb holds here is the immuneACCESS table cut down to in-frame rearrangements. Part of the clones is not present; checked against another copy, under half of the missing clones reflect an unresolved V gene, and the others are unexplained. The sample profile shows roughly 180,000 clones; 65% to 85% of them were found once. About 5.3% of the sample is taken by the ten largest. The specimen was PBMCs or T cells enriched from blood (not recorded which). The receptors derive from a woman aged 40 to 49 with acute COVID-19.

This clone appeared a few times. The genes are TRBV29-1 and TRBJ1-2; perhaps TRBD1 as D (6 bases). V shed 7 bases and J shed 1 base, with 13 bases lying between them. CDR1 SQVTM and CDR2 ANQGSEA come from the germline V gene. The CDR3 runs 13 residues. The CDR3 DNA is TGCAGCGCCGGTCGGGACAATAACTATGGCTACACCTTC. It is translated as CSAGRDNNYGYTF.

This chain links TRBV5-1 with TRBJ2-7; perhaps TRBD1 as D (5 bases). From germline, CDR1 is SGHRS and CDR2 YFSETQ. The CDR3 runs to 14 residues. Trimming cost V 1 base and J 0 bases, with 8 bases left between them. The CDR3 nucleotides read TGCGCCAGCAGCTTGAAGGGGATCTCCTACGAGCAGTACTTC. This sequence encodes CASSLKGISYEQYF.

The chain uses TRBV27 and TRBJ1-5; D is perhaps TRBD1 (6 bases). CDR3 size: 19 residues. The V end was cut by 5 bases, the J end by 0 bases, with 23 bases between. From germline, CDR1 is MNHEY and CDR2 SMNVEV (reference sequence). CDR3 residues: CASSPNTGLQIYSNQPQHF. The CDR3 region has the DNA TGTGCCAGCAGTCCAAATACAGGGCTCCAGATTTATAGCAATCAGCCCCAGCATTTT.

This sequence joins TRBV15 and TRBJ2-1, with 8 nucleotides matching TRBD2. J lost 3 bases, V lost 3 bases, and 7 bases had no gene match. The CDR3 consists of 16 residues. Germline lookup yields CDR1 LNHNV and CDR2 YYDKDF (reference sequence). This CDR3 reads CATSSFGRAGYNEQFF. Here the CDR3 DNA reads TGTGCCACCAGCAGCTTCGGGAGGGCCGGCTACAATGAGCAGTTCTTC.

The chain links TRBV5-1 to TRBJ1-1; D is perhaps TRBD1 (6 bases). Trimming stripped 2 bases from V and 1 base from J, with 12 bases between. This CDR3 region has 15 residues. Germline CDR1 and CDR2: SGHRS and YFSETQ. DNA of the CDR3: TGCGCCAGCAGCTTAGGACAGCCTCGGAACACTGAAGCTTTCTTT. The encoded protein is CASSLGQPRNTEAFF. The complete variable domain, with remaining parts taken from reference TRBV5-1 and TRBJ1-1, reads KAGVTQTPRYLIKTRGQQVTLSCSPISGHRSVSWYQQTPGQGLQFLFEYFSETQRNKGNFPGRFSGRQFSNSRSEMNVSTLELGDSALYLCASSLGQPRNTEAFFGQGTRLTVV.

The V gene is TRBV6-6, the J gene TRBJ1-1; D unclear. Germline loops: CDR1 MNHNY, CDR2 SVGAGI (reference sequence). Trimming took 6 bases from V and 1 from J, leaving 12 bases between them. There are 14 residues in the CDR3. CDR3 sequence (DNA): TGTGCCAGCAGGACTCTGACTCCGAACACTGAAGCTTTCTTT. Its translation: CASRTLTPNTEAFF.

This chain uses TRBV15 with TRBJ2-1; TRBD1 might be the D (5 bases). There are 14 residues in the CDR3. Germline-derived CDR1 and CDR2 are LNHNV and YYDKDF (reference sequence). The ends were cut back, 8 bases at V and 5 bases at J, with 16 bases in the middle. For the CDR3, the DNA is TGTGCCACCTCGTCTAGTGGGGCCAACAATGAGCAGTTCTTC. Protein: CATSSSGANNEQFF.

The chain couples TRBV11-2 to TRBJ2-2; possible D gene TRBD2, 5 bases. With 6 bases removed from V and 7 bases from J, the gap between germline ends came to 12 bases. This CDR3 has 13 residues. CDR1 and CDR2 (germline): SGHAT, FQNNGV. CDR3 sequence reads: CASRRAEVGELFF. The DNA of the CDR3 is TGTGCCAGCAGGAGGGCCGAAGTCGGGGAGCTGTTTTTT.

This clone has a handful of counts. The chain recombines TRBV11-2 with TRBJ2-1; 8 nucleotides agree with TRBD2. J gave up 1 base and V 1 base, and 12 bases lay outside the gene matches. The germline gives CDR1 SGHAT, CDR2 FQNNGV. The CDR3 is 19 residues long. The CDR3 here is CASSLGRKLADRSYNEQFF. CDR3 nucleotides: TGTGCCAGCAGCTTAGGCAGGAAACTAGCGGACCGATCCTACAATGAGCAGTTCTTC. The full variable domain, with the rest looked up from reference TRBV11-2 and TRBJ2-1, is EAGVAQSPRYKIIEKRQSVAFWCNPISGHATLYWYQQILGQGPKLLIQFQNNGVVDDSQLPKDRFSAERLKGVDSTLKIQPAKLEDSAVYLCASSLGRKLADRSYNEQFFGPGTRLTVL.

This clone was counted between two and nine times. The rearrangement joins TRBV30 to TRBJ1-1; possibly TRBD1 for D (5 bases). Trimming took off 1 base at V and 5 bases at J, with 11 bases between the two ends. The V gene's germline CDR1 is GTSNPN and CDR2 SVGIG (reference sequence). CDR3 size: 13 residues. Written as DNA, the CDR3 is TGTGCCTGGAGTGGATCGCGGGGGACTGAAGCTTTCTTT. It translates to CAWSGSRGTEAFF.

The V call is TRBV2, the J call TRBJ2-3, with 7 bases lining up with TRBD2. The CDR3 sequence is 14 residues long. Germline CDR1 is SNHLY and CDR2 is FYNNEI. Unmatched junction bases numbered 4, after V lost 6 bases and J lost 1 base. The CDR3 sequence: CASRESGGTDTQYF. The CDR3 coding sequence is TGTGCCAGCAGGGAAAGCGGGGGCACAGATACGCAGTATTTT.

This clone was counted once. The chain recombines TRBV7-9 with TRBJ1-1, with D perhaps TRBD1 (5 bases). With 5 bases removed from V and 3 bases from J, the gap between germline ends came to 16 bases. Germline CDR1 SEHNR, CDR2 FQNEAQ (reference sequence). The CDR3 contains 15 residues. The CDR3 loop reads CASSQVLGRYTEAFF. The CDR3 bases are TGTGCCAGCAGCCAAGTCTTGGGGCGGTACACTGAAGCTTTCTTT.

The V gene is TRBV4-1, the J gene TRBJ2-1, with 9 bases that match TRBD2. Unmatched junction bases numbered 7, after V lost 4 bases and J lost 0 bases. The V gene's germline CDR1 is MGHRA and CDR2 YSYEKL. CDR3 size: 17 residues. The CDR3 DNA reads TGCGCCAGCAGCCTCGGACTAGCGTCGAGCTCCTACAATGAGCAGTTCTTC. It translates to CASSLGLASSSYNEQFF.

The CDR3, as DNA: TGTGCCAGTAGTAGGGTAGCGGGCCTAGGAGGTGAGCAGTTCTTC. Protein sequence: CASSRVAGLGGEQFF. This chain uses TRBV19 with TRBJ2-1; 7 positions agree with TRBD2. V trimming: 4 bases; J trimming: 9 bases; junction bases outside the gene matches: 12. Germline V gene lookup returns CDR1 LNHDA and CDR2 SQIVND (reference sequence). The CDR3 consists of 15 residues.

The chain couples TRBV9 to TRBJ1-1; a possible D gene is TRBD1 (6 bases). Germline V lookup: CDR1 SGDLS, CDR2 YYNGEE. V was cut by 2 bases and J by 4 bases, with 12 bases left in between. This CDR3 spans 14 amino acids. As DNA, the CDR3 is TGTGCCAGCAGCGTGGGGACACGGACCACTGAAGCTTTCTTT. Translated, it gives CASSVGTRTTEAFF.

The rearrangement joins TRBV18 to TRBJ2-2; 13 nucleotides agree with TRBD2. Germline V gives CDR1 KGHSH, CDR2 LQKENI. The CDR3 sequence is 17 residues long. J was trimmed by 1 base and V by 2 bases; bases with no gene match: 1. DNA of the CDR3: TGTGCCAGCTCACCAGGACTAGCGGGAGTGAACACCGGGGAGCTGTTTTTT. It translates to CASSPGLAGVNTGELFF.

This clone was observed at least ten times. V is TRBV10-3 and J is TRBJ1-3; 8 nucleotides line up with TRBD1. Germline CDR1 is ENHRY and CDR2 is SYGVKD. J lost 3 bases, V lost 5 bases, and 6 bases had no gene match. The CDR3 runs to 15 residues. CDR3 bases: TGTGCCATCAGTCAACAGGGGGTTGATGGAAACACCATATATTTT. Translation gives CAISQQGVDGNTIYF.

A single count supports this clone. The CDR3 sequence is CASSSARVIGELFF. The CDR3 nucleotides are TGTGCCAGCAGCTCAGCCAGGGTAATCGGGGAGCTGTTTTTT. The chain uses TRBV13 and TRBJ2-2; perhaps TRBD1 as D (5 bases). The V and J ends lost 4 bases and 7 bases respectively, with 13 bases between them. Germline-derived CDR1 and CDR2 are PRHDT and FYEKMQ (reference sequence). The CDR3 loop spans 14 amino acids.

This chain joins TRBV28 and TRBJ1-5; 8 nucleotides align to TRBD1. The CDR3 totals 16 residues. V trimming: 2 bases; J trimming: 5 bases; junction bases outside the gene matches: 8. CDR1 is MDHEN, CDR2 SYDVKM, per germline. The CDR3 coding sequence is TGTGCCAGCAGTTTAACAGTAGGGACAGGTCATCAGCCCCAGCATTTT. Protein sequence: CASSLTVGTGHQPQHF.

The chain links TRBV29-1 to TRBJ1-2, with TRBD1 as a possible D gene (5 bases). Looked up from germline, CDR1 is SQVTM and CDR2 is ANQGSEA. V lost 7 bases, J lost 4 bases, and 13 bases lay in between. The CDR3 is 12 amino acids. The CDR3 nucleotides read TGCAGCGCTGGGGGGGGACCCTATGGCTACACCTTC. Translated: CSAGGGPYGYTF.

The chain links TRBV6-5 to TRBJ1-6; weak D call: TRBD1 (6 bases). The CDR3 spans 13 residues. Trimming shortened V by 7 bases and J by 7 bases, and 11 bases separated the two germline ends. Germline V gene data show CDR1 as MNHEY and CDR2 as SVGAGI. The CDR3 DNA reads TGTGCCAGCAAGCGCAGGGGAAATTCACCCCTCCACTTT. Protein: CASKRRGNSPLHF.

The rearrangement links TRBV18 to TRBJ1-5, with D unresolved. This CDR3 has 15 residues. The V and J ends lost 5 bases and 3 bases respectively, with 14 bases between them. Germline V CDR1 and CDR2: KGHSH, LQKENI. The CDR3 DNA reads as TGTGCCAGCTCATCCGACACGGAAACCAATCAGCCCCAGCATTTT. The encoded protein is CASSSDTETNQPQHF.

The J gene is TRBJ2-3, the V gene TRBV29-1, with 13 bases fitting TRBD2. In germline, CDR1 is SQVTM, CDR2 ANQGSEA. The CDR3 has 16 amino acids. V was clipped by 4 bases and J by 4 bases; unmatched bases: 8. The CDR3 reads CSVGHTSGRGADTQYF. CDR3 in DNA: TGCAGCGTTGGCCATACTAGCGGGAGGGGTGCAGATACGCAGTATTTT.